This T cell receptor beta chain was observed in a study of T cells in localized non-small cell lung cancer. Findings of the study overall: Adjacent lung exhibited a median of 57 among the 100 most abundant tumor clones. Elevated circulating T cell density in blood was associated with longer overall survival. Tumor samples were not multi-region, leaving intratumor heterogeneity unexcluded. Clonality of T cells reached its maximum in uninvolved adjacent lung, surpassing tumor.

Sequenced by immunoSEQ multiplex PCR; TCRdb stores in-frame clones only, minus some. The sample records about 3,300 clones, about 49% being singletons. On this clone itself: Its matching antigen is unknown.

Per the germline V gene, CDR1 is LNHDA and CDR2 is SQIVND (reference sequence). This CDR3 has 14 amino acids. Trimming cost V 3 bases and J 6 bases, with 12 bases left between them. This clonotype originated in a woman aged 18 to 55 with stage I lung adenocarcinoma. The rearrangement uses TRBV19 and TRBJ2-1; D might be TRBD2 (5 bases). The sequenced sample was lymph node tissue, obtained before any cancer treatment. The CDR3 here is CASSMVGASNEQFF. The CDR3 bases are TGTGCCAGTAGTATGGTGGGAGCCTCCAATGAGCAGTTCTTC.